The rows below give T cell receptor beta chains drawn from one sample of a study of blood T cell repertoires in COVID-19. Profiled with immunoSEQ multiplex PCR; TCRdb holds only in-frame clones, not every one. The repertoire has 350,000 to 400,000 clones, 85% to 90% of them found once; the top ten carry about 1.1%. Sequencing was done on a sample of PBMCs or T cells enriched from blood (not recorded which). Receptors originate from a woman in her late teens or twenties who had recovered from COVID-19. The CDR3 runs from the conserved cysteine through the conserved F or W. D genes are given only for firm matches. Expanded clones are given a class, and other clones once, few, many or no size at all.

clone_size,d_call,v_call,j_call,cdr3_aa,cdr3_nt
.,TRBD1,TRBV25-1,TRBJ1-2,CASSEGTAIYGYTF,TGTGCCAGCAGTGAAGGGACAGCGATCTATGGCTACACCTTC
.,.,TRBV27,TRBJ2-7,CASSFGGPNYEQYF,TGTGCCAGCAGTTTCGGGGGACCAAACTACGAGCAGTACTTC
.,.,TRBV5-1,TRBJ1-2,CASSRGNYGYTF,TGCGCCAGCAGCCGGGGTAACTATGGCTACACCTTC
.,.,TRBV27,TRBJ2-7,CASSLRGRIYEQYF,TGTGCCAGCAGTTTAAGGGGCAGGATCTACGAGCAGTACTTC
few,.,TRBV3-1/TRBV3-2,TRBJ1-1,CASSSPTLSTEAFF,TGTGCCAGCAGCAGCCCTACCTTGTCAACTGAAGCTTTCTTT
.,.,TRBV21-1,TRBJ1-5,CASSKWASWSNQPQHF,TGTGCCAGCAGCAAATGGGCCAGTTGGAGCAATCAGCCCCAGCATTTT
.,.,TRBV4-1,TRBJ1-2,CASSQDRGTNYGYTF,TGCGCCAGCAGCCAAGATCGAGGGACTAACTATGGCTACACCTTC
.,.,TRBV2,TRBJ1-1,CASSLGKQVGAFF,TGTGCCAGCAGTTTGGGCAAACAGGTAGGAGCTTTCTTT
few,TRBD2,TRBV13,TRBJ2-7,CASRTAGGRYEQYF,TGTGCCAGCAGGACAGCGGGGGGACGCTACGAGCAGTACTTC
.,TRBD1,TRBV6-5,TRBJ1-2,CASSPRRGQTYGYTF,TGTGCCAGCAGCCCCCGGAGGGGGCAAACCTATGGCTACACCTTC
.,.,TRBV3-1/TRBV3-2,TRBJ1-5,CASSPLYGGNQPQHF,TGTGCCAGCAGCCCCCTTTACGGGGGCAATCAGCCCCAGCATTTT
.,TRBD1,TRBV15,TRBJ2-7,CATSGQASSYEQYF,TGTGCCACCAGCGGACAGGCGAGCTCCTACGAGCAGTACTTC
.,.,TRBV4-1,TRBJ2-1,CASSQVPMRASPYNEQFF,TGCGCCAGCAGCCAAGTCCCAATGAGGGCCAGTCCCTACAATGAGCAGTTCTTC
.,TRBD2,TRBV2,TRBJ2-5,CANSRYSGGETQETQYF,TGTGCCAACAGTCGATATAGCGGGGGAGAAACCCAAGAGACCCAGTACTTC
once,.,TRBV4-3,TRBJ1-3,CASSQETFSGNTIYF,TGCGCCAGCAGCCAGGAGACGTTCTCTGGAAACACCATATATTTT
.,TRBD1,TRBV7-9,TRBJ1-5,CASSSGGRGQPQHF,TGTGCCAGCAGCTCAGGGGGCCGGGGTCAGCCCCAGCATTTT
.,.,TRBV3-1/TRBV3-2,TRBJ2-7,CASSQDFPGGSDSYEQYF,TGTGCCAGCAGCCAAGATTTTCCTGGCGGTTCTGACTCCTACGAGCAGTACTTC
few,.,TRBV7-2,TRBJ1-6,CASSPGLINYNSPLHF,TGTGCCAGCAGCCCCGGACTGATCAACTATAATTCACCCCTCCACTTT
.,.,TRBV14,TRBJ1-6,CASSQAPNSPLHF,TGTGCCAGCAGCCAAGCCCCAAATTCACCCCTCCACTTT
.,.,TRBV5-1,TRBJ2-5,CASSPTTVLETQYF,TGCGCCAGCAGCCCGACGACAGTTCTGGAGACCCAGTACTTC
.,.,TRBV7-9,TRBJ2-7,CASSRQGRAYEQYF,TGTGCCAGCAGCCGACAGGGGAGGGCCTACGAGCAGTACTTC
once,TRBD1,TRBV4-1,TRBJ2-7,CASSQGGTGTYEQYF,TGCGCCAGCAGCCAAGGTGGGACAGGGACCTACGAGCAGTACTTC
.,TRBD2,TRBV7-3,TRBJ2-1,CASSLKGRGTYNEQFF,TGTGCCAGCAGCTTAAAGGGGCGGGGGACGTACAATGAGCAGTTCTTC
.,.,TRBV10-3,TRBJ1-3,CATLSSSGNTIYF,TGTGCCACCCTATCGAGCTCTGGAAACACCATATATTTT
.,.,TRBV14,TRBJ1-5,CASSQLLTEEYQPQHF,TGTGCCAGCAGCCAACTATTGACAGAGGAGTATCAGCCCCAGCATTTT
.,.,TRBV2,TRBJ1-2,CASSGLGEGGYTF,TGTGCCAGCAGTGGGTTAGGGGAGGGTGGCTACACCTTC
.,TRBD2,TRBV10-2,TRBJ2-3,CASSETSGTDTQYF,TGCGCCAGCAGTGAGACTAGCGGCACAGATACGCAGTATTTT
.,TRBD1,TRBV6-5,TRBJ1-5,CAGGTGYSQPQHF,TGTGCCGGAGGGACAGGGTATTCTCAGCCCCAGCATTTT
.,.,TRBV19,TRBJ1-2,CASSNRDYGYTF,TGTGCCAGTAGTAACCGGGACTATGGCTACACCTTC
.,.,TRBV6-5,TRBJ1-1,CASSIYRVGTEAFF,TGTGCCAGCAGTATTTACAGGGTAGGGACTGAAGCTTTCTTT
.,.,TRBV12-2,TRBJ2-1,CASRLRRVTSGGTYNEQFF,TGTGCAAGTCGCTTACGTAGGGTGACTAGCGGGGGGACCTACAATGAGCAGTTCTTC
.,.,TRBV7-2,TRBJ1-3,CASSRAGNTIYF,TGTGCCAGCAGCCGGGCTGGAAACACCATATATTTT
.,TRBD1,TRBV6-1,TRBJ1-6,CASSEGQGGWNSPLHF,TGTGCCAGCAGTGAAGGACAGGGCGGATGGAATTCACCCCTCCACTTT
.,.,TRBV6-5,TRBJ1-1,CASRPNLGGTEAFF,TGTGCCAGCAGACCTAATCTTGGGGGGACTGAAGCTTTCTTT
.,.,TRBV19,TRBJ2-1,CASSIAQRTLYNEQFF,TGTGCCAGTAGTATAGCGCAGCGAACCCTCTACAATGAGCAGTTCTTC
.,.,TRBV7-3,TRBJ1-2,CASSLGQNYGYTF,TGTGCCAGCAGCTTGGGGCAGAACTATGGCTACACCTTC
.,TRBD1,TRBV27,TRBJ2-4,CASSPDRGRTKNIQYF,TGTGCCAGCAGTCCCGACAGGGGGCGGACCAAAAACATTCAGTACTTC
.,TRBD2,TRBV5-6,TRBJ2-4,CASSLIRRAGGIQYF,TGTGCCAGCAGCTTGATCAGACGAGCCGGGGGGATTCAGTACTTC
.,TRBD1,TRBV11-2,TRBJ2-1,CASSPALPGTEYNEQFF,TGTGCCAGCAGCCCCGCTTTGCCCGGGACAGAATACAATGAGCAGTTCTTC
.,.,TRBV2,TRBJ1-6,CASSARDTLHF,TGTGCCAGCAGTGCCCGGGACACCCTCCACTTT
once,TRBD1,TRBV14,TRBJ1-2,CASSPLGQGYGYTF,TGTGCCAGCAGCCCCCTGGGACAGGGATATGGCTACACCTTC
.,.,TRBV12-3/TRBV12-4,TRBJ2-2,CASTLGVPGELFF,TGTGCCAGCACTTTGGGAGTCCCCGGGGAGCTGTTTTTT
.,TRBD1,TRBV11-2,TRBJ2-7,CASSRGMGQGAGEQYF,TGTGCCAGCAGCCGCGGGATGGGACAGGGGGCTGGGGAGCAGTACTTC
.,.,TRBV28,TRBJ1-3,CASSFSLGNTIYF,TGTGCCAGCAGTTTTTCCCTCGGAAACACCATATATTTT
.,TRBD1,TRBV14,TRBJ1-1,CASSPDRGGPEAFF,TGTGCCAGCAGCCCAGACAGGGGTGGGCCTGAAGCTTTCTTT
.,.,TRBV25-1,TRBJ1-2,CASSQGVAYTF,TGTGCCAGCAGTCAAGGAGTGGCCTACACCTTC